These T cell receptor beta chains were read from a single sample in a study of T cell clonotyping in hematopoietic cell transplantation. TCRdb's table, derived via immunoSEQ multiplex PCR, lists solely in-frame clones and lacks some. Of 14,000 or so clones in the sample, 94% were seen once. The specimen comprised PBMCs, sampled 30 days after allogeneic stem cell transplant. The receptors were gathered from a male patient aged 55 to 69 who had an allogeneic stem cell transplant from an unrelated donor, so the T cells may come from the graft donor. Some clones in this sample may be carry-over from other donors' samples. Each CDR3 is given without its conserved first and last residue. The order of the fields is J gene, V gene, CDR3 protein.

j_gene: TRBJ2-7; v_gene: TRBV15; CDR3aa: ATSRDTHEQY
j_gene: TRBJ1-6; v_gene: TRBV7-9; CDR3aa: ASSLGQGESPLH
j_gene: TRBJ2-3; v_gene: TRBV7-2; CDR3aa: ASSIDGGGSFRDTQY
j_gene: TRBJ2-2; v_gene: TRBV6-6; CDR3aa: ASSLKLNTGELF
j_gene: TRBJ2-3; v_gene: TRBV15; CDR3aa: ATSNAGGTDTQY
j_gene: TRBJ2-7; v_gene: TRBV6-5; CDR3aa: ASRGDGGRTYEQY
j_gene: TRBJ1-6; v_gene: TRBV25-1; CDR3aa: ASSELGNSPLH
j_gene: TRBJ1-3; v_gene: TRBV9; CDR3aa: ASSKVEGLSGNTIY
j_gene: TRBJ1-1; v_gene: TRBV19; CDR3aa: ASSIAGTEAF
j_gene: TRBJ1-1; v_gene: TRBV2; CDR3aa: ASSLQGARSTEAF
j_gene: TRBJ2-7; v_gene: TRBV7-2; CDR3aa: ASSLRSGWGDEQY
j_gene: TRBJ1-5; v_gene: TRBV7-9; CDR3aa: ASSSTRQGDGQPQH
j_gene: TRBJ1-4; v_gene: TRBV6-5; CDR3aa: ASSYLRGLNEKLF
j_gene: TRBJ2-7; v_gene: TRBV18; CDR3aa: ASSPEMVEQY
j_gene: TRBJ1-1; v_gene: TRBV10-3; CDR3aa: AISKREGTSEAF
j_gene: TRBJ1-2; v_gene: TRBV9; CDR3aa: ASSVDRGRSGYT
j_gene: TRBJ1-1; v_gene: TRBV2; CDR3aa: ASSDTLNTEAF
j_gene: TRBJ1-5; v_gene: TRBV7-9; CDR3aa: ASSRGTYNQPQH
j_gene: TRBJ1-1; v_gene: TRBV6-1; CDR3aa: ASSEDGGSMNTEAF
j_gene: TRBJ1-2; v_gene: TRBV7-2; CDR3aa: ASSLAIDYGYT
j_gene: TRBJ1-6; v_gene: TRBV13; CDR3aa: ASTDSGNSPLH
j_gene: TRBJ2-7; v_gene: TRBV18; CDR3aa: ASSPRGTAWTYEQY
j_gene: TRBJ2-1; v_gene: TRBV19; CDR3aa: ASSIVALAGNEQF
j_gene: TRBJ1-1; v_gene: TRBV6-6; CDR3aa: ASSPNTGGGGTEAF
j_gene: TRBJ2-5; v_gene: TRBV5-1; CDR3aa: ASSLSQGGETQY
j_gene: TRBJ1-5; v_gene: TRBV19; CDR3aa: ASSIRVDSNQPQH